The 21 T cell receptor beta chains below were found in one sample sequenced in a study of T-cell reconstitution after alpha-beta-depleted transplantation in children. TCRbeta library preparation incorporated unique molecular identifiers. TCRdb itself ran the PCR reads through MiXCR, one entry per CDR3 protein. Here the sample spans over 15,000 distinct CDR3 sequences, around 12% being singletons. The sample in question was PBMCs, mostly from graft donor cells, obtained 180 days after TCRalphabeta/CD19-depleted stem cell transplant. Source of these receptors: a boy in the first two years of life who had a stem cell transplant for Wiskott-Aldrich syndrome, so the T cells may come from the graft donor.

Ten or more counts support this clonotype. The rearrangement uses TRBV7-2 and TRBJ2-1; 10 nucleotides line up with TRBD2. The germline V gene has CDR1 SGHTA and CDR2 FQGNSA. The CDR3 consists of 15 residues. J was trimmed by 2 bases and V by 3 bases; bases with no gene match: 1. The CDR3 reads CASSLGTSAYNEQFF. CDR3 DNA sequence: TGTGCCAGCAGCTTGGGGACTAGCGCCTACAATGAGCAGTTCTTC.

This clonotype was counted at least ten times. The rearrangement links TRBV4-3 to TRBJ2-1; the match to TRBD2 covers 7 bases. Trimming removed 0 bases from V and 14 bases from J; junction bases left unmatched: 7. The CDR3 covers 13 residues. The germline gives CDR1 LGHNA, CDR2 YSLEER. The CDR3 sequence: CASSQDLAREEFF. CDR3 nucleotides: TGCGCCAGCAGCCAAGATTTGGCTCGGGAGGAGTTCTTC.

This clonotype came up many times. This chain uses TRBV5-5 with TRBJ1-4; TRBD1 aligns across 7 bases. The CDR3 sequence is 14 residues long. V gave up 0 bases and J gave up 4 bases; unmatched junction bases: 0. The germline V gene encodes CDR1 SGHKS and CDR2 YYEKEE (reference sequence). The CDR3 DNA reads TGTGCCAGCAGCTTGGGGGACAGTAATGAAAAACTGTTTTTT. Protein product: CASSLGDSNEKLFF.

In this sample, this clonotype turned up a few times. The chain links TRBV5-1 to TRBJ1-1, with TRBD1 as a possible D gene (5 bases). Trimming took 2 bases from V and 1 from J, leaving 12 bases between them. The CDR3 is 15 residues long. Germline CDR1 is SGHRS and CDR2 is YFSETQ. DNA of the CDR3: TGCGCCAGCAGCTTAACATCACAGGAGAACACTGAAGCTTTCTTT. Its protein product is CASSLTSQENTEAFF.

This clonotype was observed a single time. V gene TRBV6-6 combines with J gene TRBJ2-5; tentative D call: TRBD1 (5 bases). Germline CDR1 is MNHNY and CDR2 is SVGAGI (reference sequence). Trimming shortened V by 6 bases and J by 4 bases, and 12 bases separated the two germline ends. The CDR3 totals 13 residues. CDR3 amino acids: CASSSTVGETQYF. CDR3 DNA sequence: TGTGCCAGCAGCTCGACAGTGGGAGAGACCCAGTACTTC.

The chain couples TRBV12-3 or TRBV12-4 to TRBJ2-2; 8 nucleotides agree with TRBD1. The V gene end was trimmed by 0 bases and the J gene end by 2 bases; junction bases not matched to a gene: 8. The CDR3 totals 18 residues. The CDR3 nucleotides read TGTGCCAGCAGTTTAGCTTTTTGGGCAGGGGGCAACACCGGGGAGCTGTTTTTT. It codes for CASSLAFWAGGNTGELFF.

This clonotype was observed a handful of times. The gene calls are TRBV7-9 and TRBJ1-1; D unresolved. This CDR3 spans 13 amino acids. V lost 5 bases and J lost 8, with 15 bases in between. Germline V gene lookup returns CDR1 SEHNR and CDR2 FQNEAQ (reference sequence). CDR3 protein: CASSVETPPEAFF. Written as DNA, the CDR3 is TGTGCCAGCAGCGTAGAGACCCCTCCCGAAGCTTTCTTT.

This clonotype appeared many times. J is TRBJ2-6 and V is TRBV7-6; 12 positions agree with TRBD2. Per the germline V gene, CDR1 is SGHVS and CDR2 is FNYEAQ. CDR3 length: 20 amino acids. V dropped 2 bases and J dropped 1; count of bases not matched to a gene: 9. CDR3 nucleotides: TGTGCCAGCAGCTTACGGATAGGACTAGCGGGGTCATCTGGGGCCAACGTCCTGACTTTC. Translated: CASSLRIGLAGSSGANVLTF. The full variable domain, in which reference TRBV7-6 and TRBJ2-6 provide the parts outside the CDR3, is GAGVSQSPRYKVTKRGQDVALRCDPISGHVSLYWYRQALGQGPEFLTYFNYEAQQDKSGLPNDRFSAERPEGSISTLTIQRTEQRDSAMYRCASSLRIGLAGSSGANVLTFGAGSRLTVL.

This CDR3 is CASSESTGDYEQYF. For the CDR3, the DNA is TGTGCCAGCAGTGAGTCGACAGGGGACTACGAGCAGTACTTC. The V gene is TRBV6-1, the J gene TRBJ2-7; 8 bases map to TRBD1. CDR3 size: 14 residues. Germline lookup yields CDR1 MNHNS and CDR2 SASEGT. With V trimmed by 3 bases and J by 3 bases, 4 bases remained unmatched.

The chain links TRBV25-1 to TRBJ1-2; D is perhaps TRBD1 (5 bases). With 4 bases removed from V and 2 bases from J, the gap between germline ends came to 5 bases. Looked up from germline, CDR1 is MGHDK and CDR2 is SYGVNS. The CDR3 covers 12 residues. CDR3 coding DNA: TGTGCCAGCAGTGGGGGCAACTATGGCTACACCTTC. As protein: CASSGGNYGYTF.

This clonotype was detected many times. The chain is built from TRBV20-1 and TRBJ2-5, with 9 bases that match TRBD2. Germline CDR1 reads DFQATT; CDR2 reads SNEGSKA (reference sequence). The CDR3 has 16 residues. V dropped 3 bases and J dropped 1; count of bases not matched to a gene: 9. The CDR3 reads CSASQWLAGLQETQYF. As DNA, the CDR3 is TGCAGTGCTAGTCAGTGGCTAGCGGGGCTCCAAGAGACCCAGTACTTC.

The genes are TRBV19 and TRBJ1-4; D is perhaps TRBD1 (6 bases). The CDR3 has 16 residues. CDR1 and CDR2 (germline): LNHDA, SQIVND (reference sequence). The V end was cut by 2 bases, the J end by 8 bases, with 18 bases between. DNA for the CDR3: TGTGCCAGTAGTATACTTCCTGGGAGTACAGGGGAAAAACTGTTTTTT. Translated: CASSILPGSTGEKLFF.

This clonotype showed up just a few times. The rearrangement joins TRBV21-1 to TRBJ2-5; TRBD1, as called in the table, went unchecked against the DNA. TRBV21-1 counts as a pseudogene. This CDR3 has 15 residues. This chain's CDR3 is CASSKWQGVRWTQYF. Here the CDR3 DNA reads TGTGCCAGCAGCAAATGGCAGGGGGTTCGTTGGACCCAGTACTTC.

There are many counts of this clonotype. The chain has TRBV7-2 and TRBJ2-1; 9 positions match TRBD2. CDR3 length: 14 residues. The germline gives CDR1 SGHTA, CDR2 FQGNSA. With 5 bases clipped from V and 5 bases from J, the junction kept 4 bases outside the gene matches. The CDR3 bases are TGTGCCAGCAGCATATTAGCGGGGGACAATGAGCAGTTCTTC. This encodes CASSILAGDNEQFF.

In nucleotides, the CDR3 is TGTGCCAGCAGCTTAGACGGGGGCGCCTACAATGAGCAGTTCTTC. Amino acid sequence: CASSLDGGAYNEQFF. V usage is TRBV7-9 and J usage is TRBJ2-1; perhaps D is TRBD1 or TRBD2 (6 bases each). The V gene's germline CDR1 is SEHNR and CDR2 FQNEAQ (reference sequence). The V end was cut by 1 base, the J end by 2 bases, with 9 bases between. There are 15 residues in the CDR3.

This clonotype was counted only a few times. The chain recombines TRBV2 with TRBJ1-1; TRBD1 might be the D (6 bases). The germline gives CDR1 SNHLY, CDR2 FYNNEI. The CDR3 is 15 amino acids. The V gene lost 7 bases and the J gene lost 0 bases, with 15 bases spanning the gap. The CDR3: CASTPQGLMNTEAFF. The CDR3 DNA sequence: TGTGCCAGCACCCCACAGGGACTAATGAACACTGAAGCTTTCTTT.

There are many counts of this clonotype. This sequence joins TRBV11-2 and TRBJ2-1, with D perhaps TRBD2 (5 bases). Trimming cost V 0 bases and J 0 bases, with 12 bases left between them. This CDR3 is built from 17 residues. Germline CDR1 and CDR2: SGHAT and FQNNGV. The CDR3 loop reads CASSLDGSGFSYNEQFF. Written as DNA, the CDR3 is TGTGCCAGCAGCTTAGACGGATCGGGATTCTCCTACAATGAGCAGTTCTTC.

This clonotype was counted many times. This rearrangement joins TRBV9 to TRBJ2-3; perhaps D is TRBD1 or TRBD2 (6 bases each). With 4 bases removed from V and 6 bases from J, the gap between germline ends came to 18 bases. The CDR3 sequence is 15 residues long. Looked up from germline, CDR1 is SGDLS and CDR2 is YYNGEE. CDR3 region: CASSFDLGGIDTQYF. The CDR3 nucleotides are TGTGCCAGCAGCTTTGACCTAGGGGGGATCGATACGCAGTATTTT.

At least ten counts were recorded for this clonotype. CDR3 nucleotides: TGCGCCAGCAGCTTCCCCCACGGACTAGCGGGAGGTACCAATGAGCAGTTCTTC. It encodes CASSFPHGLAGGTNEQFF. This chain joins TRBV5-1 and TRBJ2-1; 14 bases are a match to TRBD2. With 2 bases clipped from V and 6 bases from J, the junction kept 10 bases outside the gene matches. Germline V lookup: CDR1 SGHRS, CDR2 YFSETQ. CDR3 length equals 18 residues.

This clonotype was counted ten times or more. The chain carries TRBV5-1 and TRBJ1-4; D is undetermined. Trimming took off 1 base at V and 4 bases at J, with 8 bases between the two ends. Germline loops: CDR1 SGHRS, CDR2 YFSETQ. The CDR3 sequence is 14 residues long. CDR3 amino acids: CASSLTDYNEKLFF. The CDR3 DNA reads as TGCGCCAGCAGCTTGACGGACTATAATGAAAAACTGTTTTTT.

This clonotype occurred many times. The chain carries TRBV10-3 and TRBJ2-2; no clear D. Per germline, CDR1 ENHRY and CDR2 SYGVKD. The CDR3 totals 13 residues. V lost 2 bases, J lost 5 bases, and 6 bases lay in between. The CDR3 DNA is TGTGCCATCAGTGAGCCCCGGACCGGGGAGCTGTTTTTT. It specifies CAISEPRTGELFF.